The T cell receptor beta chain under discussion was sequenced for a study of CD8 T cells in Susac syndrome. Study-level findings and limits: CD4+ T cell repertoires in Susac syndrome lacked clonal expansion.

A word on this clonotype: Its matching antigen is unknown.

The RNA, about 0.45 to 1 ug, was put through reverse transcription using random hexamers. TCRdb used MiXCR to reprocess the immunoSEQ multiplex PCR reads, holding one entry per CDR3 protein. Counted here are 120,000 to 150,000 distinct CDR3 sequences, almost 96% occurring once; the ten biggest clones make up over 0.065%. V gave up 0 bases and J gave up 7 bases, with 13 bases separating them. CDR3 length: 15 amino acids. Germline CDR1 reads LNHNV; CDR2 reads YYDKDF (reference sequence). Sequencing of TCR beta was performed on blood CD8+ and CD4+ T cells. The sample taken for sequencing was CD4+ T cells from PBMCs. This TCR derives from a human donor with Susac syndrome. J is TRBJ1-5 and V is TRBV15, with D unclear. The CDR3 here is CATSRDNGFNQPQHF. CDR3 nucleotides: TGTGCCACCAGCAGAGATAATGGGTTTAACCAGCCCCAGCATTTT.